This is a list of T cell receptor beta chains from one sample in a study of OX40 agonist ivuxolimab in advanced cancers. Libraries were prepared by immunoSEQ multiplex PCR; TCRdb keeps only in-frame clonotypes and omits some of them. The data contain under 70,000 clones, 85% to 90% of them singletons. The sample was CD4+ or CD8+ T cells sorted from blood, taken in a trial of the OX40 agonist ivuxolimab. The receptors were sampled from an adult with an advanced solid tumor such as melanoma, head and neck, liver or kidney cancer. The CDR3 runs from the conserved cysteine through the conserved F or W. D genes are given only for firm matches. Rows give clone size only sometimes, using once, few, many, or a class for an expanded clone.

j_call	v_call	d_call	cdr3_length	clone_size	cdr3_aa	cdr3_nt
TRBJ2-3	TRBV13	.	15	.	CASSLGLSGTDTQYF	TGTGCCAGCAGCTTAGGTCTTAGCGGCACAGATACGCAGTATTTT
TRBJ2-7	TRBV5-8	.	13	.	CASSLAQDYEQYF	TGTGCCAGCAGCTTGGCACAAGACTACGAGCAGTACTTC
TRBJ1-1	TRBV29-1	TRBD1	12	.	CSVEDPGQGSFF	TGCAGCGTTGAAGACCCGGGACAGGGATCTTTCTTT
TRBJ2-1	TRBV7-6	TRBD1	22	.	CASSTHSDGPGTGGNWYNEQFF	TGTGCCAGCAGCACCCATTCCGACGGTCCCGGGACAGGGGGCAATTGGTACAATGAGCAGTTCTTC
TRBJ2-1	TRBV7-2	TRBD2	15	.	CASSSLGGALNEQFF	TGTGCCAGCAGCTCCCTCGGGGGGGCGCTCAATGAGCAGTTCTTC
TRBJ1-1	TRBV4-3	.	22	.	CASSQAEGSLATIGAMNTEAFF	TGCGCCAGCAGCCAAGCGGAGGGCTCTCTTGCTACTATCGGGGCGATGAACACTGAAGCTTTCTTT
TRBJ1-1	TRBV10-3	TRBD1	13	.	CAISQGAATEAFF	TGTGCCATCAGTCAGGGGGCGGCCACTGAAGCTTTCTTT
TRBJ1-1	TRBV29-1	.	16	.	CSVEAPGEGVNTEAFF	TGCAGCGTTGAAGCCCCAGGGGAGGGCGTGAACACTGAAGCTTTCTTT
TRBJ2-3	TRBV19	TRBD2	13	once	CASGRASTDTQYF	TGTGCCAGTGGGAGGGCGAGCACAGATACGCAGTATTTT
TRBJ1-4	TRBV19	.	13	.	CASSIRSSEKLFF	TGTGCCAGTAGCATCAGGAGTTCTGAAAAACTGTTTTTT
TRBJ2-1	TRBV29-1	TRBD2	13	.	CSVVAGGRNEQFF	TGCAGCGTTGTTGCGGGGGGGCGGAATGAGCAGTTCTTC
TRBJ2-1	TRBV29-1	.	14	.	CSVLSGRSFNEQFF	TGCAGCGTATTGAGCGGCAGGTCCTTTAATGAGCAGTTCTTC
TRBJ2-1	TRBV9	TRBD2	15	.	CASGSGGTSGNEQFF	TGTGCCAGCGGTAGCGGGGGGACCTCGGGAAATGAGCAGTTCTTC
TRBJ1-6	TRBV5-6	TRBD1	16	.	CASSLIDREGNSPLHF	TGTGCCAGCAGCCTTATAGACAGGGAAGGAAATTCACCCCTCCACTTT
TRBJ2-3	TRBV27	TRBD1	17	.	CASSVSNGRGPADTQYF	TGTGCCAGCAGCGTAAGCAACGGCAGGGGGCCGGCAGATACGCAGTATTTT